This T cell receptor (beta chain) was sequenced for a study of blood T cell repertoires in COVID-19. Whole-study context: PBMCs, B-cell-depleted T cells, or T cells were the source of the cDNA or gDNA that made up the material.

In the authors' methods: Quantification of nucleated cells was approximated via reference gene primer amplification. Measured with immunoSEQ multiplex PCR; TCRdb has only the in-frame clones, and not every one. V and J calls and clone size are as listed in that table; D and trimming were resolved from the DNA. Among about 140,000 clones listed, about 80% were seen once. Germline V CDR1 and CDR2: LNHNV, YYDKDF (reference sequence). Trimming took off 0 bases at V and 2 bases at J, with 17 bases between the two ends. The CDR3 loop spans 18 amino acids. The V gene is TRBV15, the J gene TRBJ1-3; D unclear. The TCR was taken from a human donor in a cohort sampled during active COVID-19. Sequencing used peripheral blood. The CDR3 region has the DNA TGTGCCACCAGCAGAGATATCCCCAAACTGAGGACTGGAAACACCATATATTTT. Translation: CATSRDIPKLRTGNTIYF. Variable domain in full (rest from reference TRBV15 and TRBJ1-3): DAMVIQNPRYQVTQFGKPVTLSCSQTLNHNVMYWYQQKSSQAPKLLFHYYDKDFNNEADTPDNFQSRRPNTSFCFLDIRSPGLGDTAMYLCATSRDIPKLRTGNTIYFGEGSWLTVV.